The rows below give T cell receptor beta chains drawn from one sample of a study of sequential checkpoint blockade in melanoma. Using immunoSEQ multiplex PCR, the repertoire was profiled, and TCRdb retains in-frame clones only, with some absent. The sample has about 9,000 clones, about 26% seen once. Sample: tumor tissue (inferred from file names), taken from a patient given nivolumab and ipilimumab in sequence. All receptors come from a human donor with melanoma. CDR3s leave out the opening cysteine and the closing phenylalanine or tryptophan.

j_gene | v_gene | CDR3aa
TRBJ1-6 | TRBV11-3 | ASSLVGQVSDSPLH
TRBJ2-1 | TRBV18 | ASSPRLPTGEQF
TRBJ1-2 | TRBV19 | AGRTGPFGYT
TRBJ2-7 | TRBV30 | AWTISRGPSYEQY
TRBJ1-6 | TRBV11-3 | ASSLRGSYNSPLH
TRBJ1-4 | TRBV9 | ASTSGQGGLF
TRBJ2-7 | TRBV18 | ASSPPGQGRHEQY
TRBJ1-1 | TRBV19 | ASSLGGGRLNTEAF
TRBJ1-3 | TRBV28 | ASSSPGSGNTIY
TRBJ2-3 | TRBV27 | ASRFFPGTSGGLDTQY
TRBJ1-5 | TRBV11-3 | ASSFEQGNQPQH
TRBJ2-3 | TRBV11-3 | ASSLAYSSGVTDTQY
TRBJ2-1 | TRBV7-6 | ASSSDYGSYNEQF
TRBJ1-5 | TRBV5-1 | ASSLDSGDQPQH
TRBJ1-5 | TRBV6-8 | ASSVQGYSNQPQH
TRBJ2-3 | TRBV11-3 | ASSPRLAGPSTDTQY
TRBJ1-4 | TRBV6-8 | ASSDRRVGEKLF
TRBJ1-1 | TRBV5-1 | ASSRLDQTNTEAF
TRBJ1-1 | TRBV4-1 | ASSQGRPSPNTEAF
TRBJ1-4 | TRBV11-3 | ASSRGQGTEKLF
TRBJ1-1 | TRBV11-3 | ASSLVTVRSSEAF
TRBJ2-6 | TRBV5-1 | ASSSRPSSGANVLT
TRBJ1-5 | TRBV19 | ASSMIGQPQH
TRBJ2-5 | TRBV11-3 | ASSPKRGSLPSQETQY